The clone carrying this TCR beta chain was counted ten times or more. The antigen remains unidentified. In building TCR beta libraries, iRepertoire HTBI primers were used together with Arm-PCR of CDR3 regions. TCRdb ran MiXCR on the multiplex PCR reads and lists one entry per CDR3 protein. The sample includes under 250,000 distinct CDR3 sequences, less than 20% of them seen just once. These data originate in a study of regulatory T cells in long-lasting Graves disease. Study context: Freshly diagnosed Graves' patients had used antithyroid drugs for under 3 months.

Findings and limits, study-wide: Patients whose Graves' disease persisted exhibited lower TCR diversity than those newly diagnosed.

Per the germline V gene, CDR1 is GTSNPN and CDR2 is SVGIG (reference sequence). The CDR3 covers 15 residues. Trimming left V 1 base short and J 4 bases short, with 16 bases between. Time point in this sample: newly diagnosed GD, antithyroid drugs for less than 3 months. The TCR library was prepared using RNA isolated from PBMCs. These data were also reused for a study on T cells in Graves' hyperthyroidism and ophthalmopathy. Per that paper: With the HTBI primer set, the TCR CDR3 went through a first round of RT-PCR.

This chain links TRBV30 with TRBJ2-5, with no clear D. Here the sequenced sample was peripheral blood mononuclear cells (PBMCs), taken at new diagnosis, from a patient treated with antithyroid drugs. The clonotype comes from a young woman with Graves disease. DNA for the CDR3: TGTGCCTGGAGTGGACGTCAAAAGGCGAGAGAGACCCAGTACTTC. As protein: CAWSGRQKARETQYF.